The source of this T cell receptor beta chain is a study of neurological immune-mediated disorders. Study conclusions and caveats: None of the CDR3 amino acid sequences found in expanded clones was shared across subjects. This suggests that the TCR-beta repertoires were private in all groups.

The germline gives CDR1 SGHRS, CDR2 YFSETQ. V was shortened by 2 bases and J by 5 bases, with 14 bases between the two germline ends. This CDR3 comprises 14 residues. This clonotype was detected ten times or more. Its antigen remains unidentified. Synthesis of cDNA was accomplished via 5'RACE employing 10-nucleotide random UMIs. One entry per CDR3 protein, called by TCRdb with MiXCR from the 5' RACE reads. This sample has some 38,000 distinct CDR3 sequences, with under 4% found just once. The time point was: longitudinal time-point 1 (baseline). V and J are TRBV5-1 and TRBJ2-7; no clear D. Sequencing was performed on PBMCs. This TCR came from an older woman with multiple sclerosis. CDR3 sequence (DNA): TGCGCCAGCAGCTTACGCAGCTTAGCCGACGAGCAGTACTTC. Translated: CASSLRSLADEQYF. The complete variable domain, with remaining parts taken from reference TRBV5-1 and TRBJ2-7, reads KAGVTQTPRYLIKTRGQQVTLSCSPISGHRSVSWYQQTPGQGLQFLFEYFSETQRNKGNFPGRFSGRQFSNSRSEMNVSTLELGDSALYLCASSLRSLADEQYFGPGTRLTVT.